This is a list of T cell receptor beta chains from one sample in a study of technical replicates of blood from a handful of donors. TCRdb's copy holds only in-frame clones and misses some; the assay was immunoSEQ multiplex PCR. This table has some 60,000 clones, 90% to 95% appearing once. Sequenced input: PBMCs. The origin of the receptors is a human donor in good health. Some clones in this sample may be carry-over from other donors' samples. Each CDR3 is given with its conserved first and last residue.

V gene: TRBV4-2
CDR3 protein: CASSQVPSPLHF

V gene: TRBV7-2
CDR3 protein: CASSLAGRNNEQFF

V gene: TRBV7-3
CDR3 protein: CASSLEGGQGNTNQPQHF

V gene: TRBV29-1
CDR3 protein: CSGYLSGATNEQFF

V gene: TRBV12-5
CDR3 protein: CASALEDTYEQYF

V gene: TRBV27
CDR3 protein: CASRPGDRYNQPQHF

V gene: TRBV7-2
CDR3 protein: CASSPSGSRTDTQYF

V gene: TRBV7-9
CDR3 protein: CASSSQQGTEQYF

V gene: TRBV19
CDR3 protein: CASSLLGAGNTEAFF

V gene: TRBV2
CDR3 protein: CASSDDPDREGEEKLFF

V gene: TRBV7-9
CDR3 protein: CASSSERGLGSPLHF

V gene: TRBV5-1
CDR3 protein: CASSYLSGGSPPYEQYF

V gene: TRBV25-1
CDR3 protein: CASTGQGGYEQYF

V gene: TRBV28
CDR3 protein: CASSPPLGVGTGGYGYTF

V gene: TRBV10-3
CDR3 protein: CAISESGQGYTF

V gene: TRBV29-1
CDR3 protein: CSVEERGGKLFF

V gene: TRBV4-1
CDR3 protein: CASSQELTSITGELFF

V gene: TRBV11-3
CDR3 protein: CASSVGGRHTGELFF

V gene: TRBV5-5
CDR3 protein: CASSLPPSGGTDTQYF

V gene: TRBV29-1
CDR3 protein: CSGRTGEETQYF

V gene: TRBV6-1
CDR3 protein: CASSSLGTGAYGYTF

V gene: TRBV9
CDR3 protein: CASNAGGFDTEAFF

V gene: TRBV2
CDR3 protein: CASNRQGRAYEQYF

V gene: TRBV7-8
CDR3 protein: CASSLGVDEQYF

V gene: TRBV30
CDR3 protein: CAWIDRGHTEAFF

V gene: TRBV4-2
CDR3 protein: CASSQDRRGGSPLHF

V gene: TRBV4-3
CDR3 protein: CASSQEGGQGETQYF

V gene: TRBV10-3
CDR3 protein: CAISDRSSGSETQYF

V gene: TRBV5-1
CDR3 protein: CASSALGIGNQPQHF